These 15 T cell receptor beta chains originate from one sample sequenced in a study of blood T cell repertoires in COVID-19. Method: immunoSEQ multiplex PCR; TCRdb's copy keeps in-frame clones and lacks some. The repertoire holds roughly 150,000 clones, around 90% seen once, with almost 5% in the top ten. Sequenced input: peripheral blood. These receptors were obtained from a man younger than 35 with COVID-19, enrolled during active disease.

This clone turned up a few times. The chain carries TRBV4-3 and TRBJ1-4; D not resolved. There are 16 residues in the CDR3. From germline, CDR1 is LGHNA and CDR2 YSLEER. Deletions cut 1 base from V and 6 bases from J, with 15 bases between. CDR3 region: CASSQGLGRLDEKLFF. CDR3 in DNA: TGCGCCAGCAGCCAAGGGCTGGGCAGGTTGGATGAAAAACTGTTTTTT.

For the CDR3, the DNA is TGTGCCAGCAGCCTCTACCCAAGGACTAGCGGGGGCCCTTACGAGCAGTACTTC. This sequence encodes CASSLYPRTSGGPYEQYF. This chain links TRBV7-2 with TRBJ2-7; 13 nucleotides agree with TRBD2. CDR1 is SGHTA, CDR2 FQGNSA, per germline. CDR3 length: 18 amino acids. J gave up 4 bases and V 5 bases, and 14 bases lay outside the gene matches.

V usage is TRBV7-2 and J usage is TRBJ1-2, with a weak D call TRBD1 (5 bases). V lost 8 bases to trimming and J lost 3 bases, with 13 bases between them. This CDR3 has 13 amino acids. The germline gives CDR1 SGHTA, CDR2 FQGNSA. Here the CDR3 reads CASSEGADYGYTF. CDR3 nucleotide sequence: TGTGCCAGCTCCGAAGGGGCCGACTATGGCTACACCTTC.

The V call is TRBV27, the J call TRBJ1-1; 7 positions agree with TRBD1. The V segment lost 5 bases and the J segment 4 bases; nucleotides outside the gene matches: 7. CDR1 is MNHEY, CDR2 SMNVEV, per germline (reference sequence). The CDR3 is made up of 14 amino acids. The CDR3 nucleotides are TGTGCCAGCAGTCACAACAGGGGAGGCACTGAAGCTTTCTTT. Its translation is CASSHNRGGTEAFF.

This rearrangement joins TRBV3-1 (or the pseudogene TRBV3-2) to TRBJ1-3; possibly TRBD1 for D (5 bases). In germline, CDR1 is LGHDT, CDR2 YNNKEL (reference sequence). This CDR3 contains 17 residues. The V end was cut by 1 base, the J end by 0 bases, with 13 bases between. CDR3 amino acids: CASSQAPLGLSGNTIYF. Written as DNA, the CDR3 is TGTGCCAGCAGCCAAGCCCCGCTGGGACTCTCTGGAAACACCATATATTTT.

The rearrangement uses TRBV4-3 and TRBJ2-7; 7 bases fit TRBD2. Germline values: CDR1 LGHNA, CDR2 YSLEER. CDR3 length equals 14 residues. The J segment lost 6 bases and the V segment lost 3 bases, leaving 8 bases of the junction unmatched. The chain's CDR3 is CASSQDWGGGEQYF. The DNA for the CDR3 is TGCGCCAGCAGCCAGGACTGGGGGGGAGGCGAGCAGTACTTC.

The chain has TRBV4-3 and TRBJ1-2; 7 bases fit TRBD1. V shed 4 bases, J shed 8 bases, and the junction held 10 bases outside the gene matches. The CDR3 consists of 14 residues. Germline V gene lookup returns CDR1 LGHNA and CDR2 YSLEER. The chain's CDR3 is CASSPRGTVQGYTF. DNA for the CDR3: TGCGCCAGCAGCCCAAGAGGGACAGTCCAGGGCTACACCTTC.

The sample holds one count of this clone. This chain joins TRBV3-1 (or the pseudogene TRBV3-2) and TRBJ1-2; TRBD1 matches at 7 bases. There are 13 residues in the CDR3. CDR1 and CDR2 (germline): LGHDT, YNNKEL (reference sequence). With 4 bases clipped from V and 4 bases from J, the junction kept 3 bases outside the gene matches. CDR3 sequence (DNA): TGTGCCAGCAGCCTCGGGACAGCCTATGGCTACACCTTC. Translating gives CASSLGTAYGYTF.

The CDR3 loop reads CASSLVGTLYEQYF. The CDR3 nucleotides read TGTGCCAGCAGCTTAGTGGGGACACTCTACGAGCAGTACTTC. This chain connects TRBV7-9 to TRBJ2-7, with D perhaps matching TRBD1 (6 bases). The CDR3 runs 14 residues. Trimming removed 1 base from V and 3 bases from J, with 10 bases in between. CDR1 SEHNR and CDR2 FQNEAQ come from the germline V gene (reference sequence).

As for this clone: Compared with germline, one end of the junction differs, possibly owing to a read error. The chain carries TRBV28 and TRBJ1-4; 8 bases agree with TRBD1. The CDR3 loop spans 15 amino acids. The germline V gene encodes CDR1 MDHEN and CDR2 SYDVKM. The CDR3 region is CASSGWTGLNEKLLF. In nucleotides, the CDR3 is TGTGCCAGCAGTGGGTGGACAGGGCTTAATGAAAAACTGCTTTTT.

This chain connects TRBV6-1 to TRBJ2-7; TRBD1 matches 11 bases. This CDR3 has 14 amino acids. The J segment lost 5 bases and the V segment lost 5 bases, leaving 5 bases of the junction unmatched. Germline V gene lookup returns CDR1 MNHNS and CDR2 SASEGT. The CDR3 here is CASSTGTGGHEQYF. In nucleotides, the CDR3 is TGTGCCAGCAGTACAGGGACAGGGGGTCACGAGCAGTACTTC.

V is TRBV7-3 and J is TRBJ2-6; 8 bases match TRBD1. This CDR3 contains 15 residues. The J segment lost 1 base and the V segment lost 5 bases, leaving 1 base of the junction unmatched. Looked up from germline, CDR1 is SGHTA and CDR2 is FQGTGA. The CDR3 DNA is TGTGCCAGCAGCCGGACAGGGTCTGGGGCCAACGTCCTGACTTTC. This translates into CASSRTGSGANVLTF.

The chain joins TRBV30 to TRBJ2-2; D unresolved. Trimming shortened V by 1 base and J by 5 bases, and 11 bases separated the two germline ends. The CDR3 extends over 14 amino acids. The germline CDR1 and CDR2 sequences are GTSNPN and SVGIG (reference sequence). The CDR3 sequence: CAWSDASLTGELFF. The CDR3 bases are TGTGCCTGGAGTGACGCATCTCTAACCGGGGAGCTGTTTTTT.

The chain employs TRBV27 and TRBJ1-1; TRBD1 is a possible D gene (5 bases). V was trimmed by 5 bases and J by 3 bases, leaving 16 bases between them. The V gene's germline CDR1 is MNHEY and CDR2 SMNVEV (reference sequence). The CDR3 covers 15 residues. The CDR3 nucleotides are TGTGCCAGCAGTCCCTCAGGGCGGCTGGACACTGAAGCTTTCTTT. It yields the protein CASSPSGRLDTEAFF.

This clone was seen a handful of times. Other DNA sequences of this sample code for an identical CDR3. The genes are TRBV6-2 or TRBV6-3 and TRBJ2-7, with D perhaps matching TRBD2 (6 bases). This CDR3 contains 13 residues. In germline, CDR1 is MNHEY, CDR2 SVGEGT. Trimming removed 2 bases from V and 1 base from J, with 6 bases in between. This CDR3 reads CASSYAGSYEQYF. The CDR3 bases are TGTGCCAGCAGTTACGCGGGATCCTACGAGCAGTACTTC.